The text below deals with one TCR beta chain. No cognate antigen has been identified for it. The input lacks base qualities; no much larger clone sits a single base away. The data originate from a study of blood T cell repertoires in COVID-19 (TCRdb year 2020). Background for the entire study: Recovered participants in ImmuneRACE Cohort 3 were defined as having two consecutive negative NP/OP PCR tests, clearance from a healthcare professional, or resolution of symptoms. The collaborator samples originated in the United States, Italy and Spain and spanned the acute and convalescent phases of COVID-19. The material from the prospective study consisted of cDNA or gDNA derived from T cells, B-cell-depleted T cells, or PBMCs. Deeply sampled blood TCRbeta repertoires from subjects exposed to, actively infected with, or recovered from COVID-19 were included in the dataset. The repertoires were made available in a free public database intended to serve as a resource for research on the immune response to SARS-CoV-2. The samples were drawn from two sources: the first 160 participants of the ongoing ImmuneRACE study, and some 1,300 subjects contributed by 6 global collaborators. A de-identified subject ID, COVID-19 status, age in years and sex were almost always included in the sample metadata. Where HLA class I and class II types were available, the types were taken from metadata supplied by the sample provider, not from assay-based typing. What the work shows at the level of the full study, not this receptor alone: The amount of clinical and demographic metadata varied by source and participant and was provided uncurated.

Participants in the prospective study were aged 18 to 89 years, lived in 24 United States geographic areas, and enrolled through a virtual design. In the prospective study, participants were assigned to cohorts based on the clinical history participants reported in a screening survey and a study questionnaire. Each participant in the prospective study had whole blood, serum and a nasopharyngeal or oropharyngeal swab collected by mobile phlebotomists. Participants in the prospective study had the option to provide additional blood draws and questionnaires over a roughly two-month period. Before DNA extraction, prospective study blood samples were shipped either frozen or at room temperature. CDR3 length: 11 amino acids, cysteine to phenylalanine. Only CDR3 DNA remains: 33 bases, in frame from the first base. V loses 2 bases of germline sequence and J loses 8 bases, and the interval between the two ends is 8 bases. The germline V gene (reference sequence) gives CDR1 as DFQATT and CDR2 as SNEGSKA.

TCRbeta CDR3 regions were amplified from genomic DNA by means of the immunoSEQ Assay, a bias-controlled multiplex PCR. The authors' analysis ran thus. Nucleated cell counts per sample were estimated from amplification of reference gene primers within the assay. To quantify the absolute abundance of each unique TCRbeta CDR3 rearrangement, sequence reads were collapsed and filtered. For each sample, productive Simpson clonality was calculated as the square root of Simpson's diversity index over productive rearrangements. As stored in TCRdb, this immuneACCESS dataset retains in-frame rearrangements with V and J assigned. A fraction of the clones does not appear; measured against another copy, unresolved V genes explain less than half of the discrepancy, and the remainder lacks a known reason. V and J calls plus clone size are reproduced from that table; the DNA served to infer D and trimming. This sample comprises over 110,000 clones, about 87% of them detected only once. The biggest ten clones account for roughly 3.8% of the sample.

Input material: PBMCs or T cells enriched from blood (not recorded which). The rearranged segments are TRBV20-1 and TRBJ2-3, with the D gene not clear enough to name. This clonotype was obtained from a man aged 50-59 years in a cohort exposed to, infected with or recovered from COVID-19 (not recorded which). The base sequence is TGCAGTGCTAGATCCGCAGTTACGCAGTATTTT. Its product reads: CSARSAVTQYF.